The 26 T cell receptor beta chains presented below share a single source sample, sequenced in a study of T cell responses to AZD1222 COVID-19 vaccine (dated by TCRdb to the early 2020s). The time point label, read with the paper, signifies: baseline before first vaccination. Libraries were made using the immunoSEQ multiplex PCR assay. As stored in TCRdb, this immuneACCESS dataset retains in-frame rearrangements with V and J assigned. A fraction of the clones does not appear; measured against another copy, unresolved V genes explain less than half of the discrepancy, and the remainder lacks a known reason. The sample table includes about 140,000 clones. About 2% of the sample goes to the ten largest clones. Sequenced material: peripheral blood. The receptors were sampled from an adult in good health.

The V and J genes are TRBV15 and TRBJ2-3; 9 nucleotides match TRBD2. Trimming took 5 bases from V and 1 from J; bases not matched to a gene: 4. This CDR3 has 15 amino acids. CDR1 and CDR2 from the germline V gene are LNHNV and YYDKDF (reference sequence). The CDR3 sequence is CATSVSGGGTDTQYF. CDR3 nucleotides: TGTGCCACCAGCGTTAGCGGGGGCGGCACAGATACGCAGTATTTT.

V usage is TRBV20-1 and J usage is TRBJ1-2; D is unresolved. From germline, CDR1 is DFQATT and CDR2 SNEGSKA (reference sequence). The CDR3 runs to 11 residues. Trimming removed 3 bases from V and 6 bases from J, with 8 bases in between. The CDR3 protein is CSASSRNGYTF. The CDR3 DNA follows: TGCAGTGCTAGTAGCAGAAATGGCTACACCTTC.

V gene TRBV15 combines with J gene TRBJ1-1, with D uncertain. Trimming left V 1 base short and J 8 bases short, with 14 bases between. The CDR3 runs 14 residues. Germline loops: CDR1 LNHNV, CDR2 YYDKDF (reference sequence). The CDR3 loop is CATSRAEWTEEAFF. For the CDR3, the DNA is TGTGCCACCAGCAGAGCGGAATGGACGGAAGAAGCTTTCTTT.

The chain couples TRBV2 to TRBJ1-2; 8 bases match TRBD1. Germline V gene sequence: CDR1 SNHLY, CDR2 FYNNEI. V was clipped by 10 bases and J by 8 bases; unmatched bases: 6. The CDR3 is 11 amino acids. CDR3 coding DNA: TGTGCCATTCAGGGGGCGGTAGGCTACACCTTC. As protein: CAIQGAVGYTF.

This chain links TRBV3-1 (or the pseudogene TRBV3-2) with TRBJ1-5; D is undetermined. Trimming pared 1 base from V and 1 base from J, leaving 5 bases between. The germline CDR1 and CDR2 sequences are LGHDT and YNNKEL (reference sequence). The CDR3 contains 14 residues. The CDR3 loop reads CASSQGHSNQPQHF. The CDR3 DNA sequence: TGTGCCAGCAGCCAAGGCCACAGCAATCAGCCCCAGCATTTT.

This chain connects TRBV5-5 to TRBJ1-2; 8 bases are a match to TRBD1. Losses at the gene ends were 0 bases for V and 2 bases for J; bases not matched to a gene: 0. Germline lookup yields CDR1 SGHKS and CDR2 YYEKEE (reference sequence). This CDR3 has 14 residues. This CDR3 reads CASSLGQGNYGYTF. The CDR3 nucleotides read TGTGCCAGCAGCTTGGGACAGGGGAACTATGGCTACACCTTC.

This chain links TRBV15 with TRBJ1-4; 9 bases align to TRBD1. V lost 3 bases to trimming and J lost 0 bases; unmatched junction nucleotides: 5. From germline, CDR1 is LNHNV and CDR2 YYDKDF (reference sequence). This CDR3 region has 17 residues. CDR3 amino acids: CATSSPQGAATNEKLFF. The CDR3 DNA follows: TGTGCCACCAGCAGTCCACAGGGGGCGGCAACTAATGAAAAACTGTTTTTT.

The CDR3 reads CASSETRNTEAFF. Here the CDR3 DNA reads TGTGCCAGCAGTGAAACCAGAAACACTGAAGCTTTCTTT. The V and J genes are TRBV6-1 and TRBJ1-1; D uncertain. The V gene lost 2 bases and the J gene lost 2 bases, with 6 bases spanning the gap. Germline V CDR1 and CDR2: MNHNS, SASEGT. CDR3 size: 13 residues.

The chain links TRBV2 to TRBJ1-2; tentatively, D is TRBD1 (5 bases). The CDR3 sequence is 11 residues long. The V and J ends lost 5 bases and 8 bases respectively, with 9 bases between them. Germline lookup yields CDR1 SNHLY and CDR2 FYNNEI. The CDR3 loop is CASSIRGGYTF. The DNA for the CDR3 is TGTGCCAGCAGTATTCGGGGGGGCTACACCTTC.

This chain links TRBV11-2 with TRBJ2-7; TRBD1 aligns across 9 bases. CDR3 size: 15 residues. The V gene's germline CDR1 is SGHAT and CDR2 FQNNGV. Unmatched junction bases numbered 4, after V lost 3 bases and J lost 1 base. The CDR3 DNA is TGTGCCAGCAGCTTGGTGACAGGGGGTTCCTACGAGCAGTACTTC. Protein sequence: CASSLVTGGSYEQYF.

The chain has TRBV2 and TRBJ1-1; D possibly corresponds to TRBD1 (6 bases). The CDR3 is made up of 17 amino acids. V lost 9 bases, J lost 0 bases, and 23 bases lay in between. Germline CDR1 reads SNHLY; CDR2 reads FYNNEI. CDR3 loop: CASHITRTAIMNTEAFF. Written as DNA, the CDR3 is TGTGCCAGTCACATTACTCGGACAGCAATAATGAACACTGAAGCTTTCTTT.

The chain employs TRBV5-4 and TRBJ2-7; tentatively, D is TRBD2 (5 bases). The germline V and J ends were trimmed by 2 bases and 1 base, with 7 bases remaining between them. CDR1 is SGHNT, CDR2 YYREEE, per germline (reference sequence). This CDR3 region has 13 residues. The CDR3 DNA follows: TGTGCCAGCAGCTTCCCGGGATCCTACGAGCAGTACTTC. Amino acid sequence: CASSFPGSYEQYF.

The chain has TRBV14 and TRBJ1-6, with D unresolved. The CDR3 totals 14 residues. Germline CDR1 and CDR2: SGHDN and FVKESK. V was cut by 4 bases and J by 10 bases, with 14 bases left in between. The CDR3 coding sequence is TGTGCCAGCAGCCGGGGTATCCCGGCATCACCCCTCCACTTT. The encoded protein is CASSRGIPASPLHF.

The V call is TRBV3-1 (or the pseudogene TRBV3-2), the J call TRBJ1-1; D is possibly TRBD1 (5 bases). The CDR3 sequence is 11 residues long. The V end lost 0 bases, the J end lost 11 bases, and 7 bases lay between the germline ends. Per germline, CDR1 LGHDT and CDR2 YNNKEL (reference sequence). This CDR3 is CASSQEGGAFF. CDR3 coding DNA: TGTGCCAGCAGCCAAGAGGGGGGGGCTTTCTTT.

V is TRBV15 and J is TRBJ2-1; D unclear. This CDR3 is built from 13 residues. Per germline, CDR1 LNHNV and CDR2 YYDKDF (reference sequence). Trimming removed 8 bases at V and 0 bases at J, with 8 bases between. The CDR3 loop is CATEGSSYNEQFF. In DNA, the CDR3 is TGTGCCACCGAAGGGTCCTCCTACAATGAGCAGTTCTTC.

The chain joins TRBV21-1 to TRBJ2-3; TRBD1 was called by the table and not checked on the DNA. TRBV21-1 is a documented pseudogene. The CDR3 spans 16 residues. The CDR3 DNA is TGTGCCAGCAGCTCCAAGGGGACAGGGTTTCCAGATACGCAGTATTTT. This translates into CASSSKGTGFPDTQYF.

This chain uses TRBV5-1 with TRBJ1-4, with TRBD1 identical over 8 bases. The CDR3 sequence is 16 residues long. Germline V CDR1 and CDR2: SGHRS, YFSETQ. V was clipped by 1 base and J by 4 bases; unmatched bases: 6. The CDR3 protein is CASSLQGALGNEKLFF. In DNA, the CDR3 is TGCGCCAGCAGCTTGCAGGGGGCCCTCGGTAATGAAAAACTGTTTTTT.

V and J are TRBV7-2 and TRBJ1-6; D may be TRBD1 (6 bases). Germline V gene sequence: CDR1 SGHTA, CDR2 FQGNSA. This CDR3 contains 14 residues. The V gene lost 5 bases and the J gene lost 10 bases, with 15 bases spanning the gap. This CDR3 reads CASSPGQPGSPLHF. The CDR3 nucleotides read TGTGCCAGCAGCCCGGGACAACCAGGATCACCCCTCCACTTT.

The chain links TRBV5-6 to TRBJ1-2; perhaps TRBD1 as D (6 bases). V dropped 0 bases and J dropped 7 bases, with 16 bases sitting between them. This CDR3 spans 15 amino acids. The germline CDR1 and CDR2 sequences are SGHDT and YYEEEE. The DNA for the CDR3 is TGTGCCAGCAGCTTGGGAGTGGGGGCGTTAGGTGGCTACACCTTC. Its translation: CASSLGVGALGGYTF.

V gene TRBV5-1 combines with J gene TRBJ2-3; 11 positions match TRBD2. This CDR3 has 17 amino acids. Unmatched junction bases numbered 11, after V lost 2 bases and J lost 6 bases. Germline V CDR1 and CDR2: SGHRS, YFSETQ. As DNA, the CDR3 is TGCGCCAGCAGCTTAGGGCTAGCGGGGGGTACGTCGGATACGCAGTATTTT. This translates into CASSLGLAGGTSDTQYF.

The chain couples TRBV29-1 to TRBJ1-5, with D possibly being TRBD1 (6 bases). Per the germline V gene, CDR1 is SQVTM and CDR2 is ANQGSEA. The CDR3 is made up of 12 amino acids. The V gene lost 4 bases and the J gene lost 7 bases, with 11 bases spanning the gap. CDR3 nucleotide sequence: TGCAGCGTTGCGGACAGAGAACAGCCCCAGCATTTT. It encodes CSVADREQPQHF.

This chain links TRBV12-3 or TRBV12-4 with TRBJ1-5; D not certain. Deletions cut 1 base from V and 5 bases from J, with 6 bases between. The CDR3 length is 13 residues. CDR3 residues: CASSLVRDQPQHF. CDR3 DNA sequence: TGTGCCAGCAGTTTAGTCCGCGATCAGCCCCAGCATTTT.

The rearrangement uses TRBV19 and TRBJ1-5; D possibly corresponds to TRBD1 (6 bases). Germline CDR1 reads LNHDA; CDR2 reads SQIVND (reference sequence). V was trimmed by 3 bases and J by 7 bases, leaving 16 bases between them. This CDR3 contains 15 residues. CDR3 sequence reads: CASSIASGGRQPQHF. The CDR3 bases are TGTGCCAGTAGTATCGCATCCGGGGGCCGACAGCCCCAGCATTTT.

V usage is TRBV7-2 and J usage is TRBJ2-5; 13 bases are a match to TRBD2. V shed 5 bases, J shed 3 bases, and the junction held 6 bases outside the gene matches. Germline assignment: CDR1 SGHTA and CDR2 FQGNSA. CDR3 length equals 16 residues. CDR3 DNA: TGTGCCAGCAGCCGCCGGACTAGCGGGGGAAAAGAGACCCAGTACTTC. Protein product: CASSRRTSGGKETQYF.

This rearrangement joins TRBV5-1 to TRBJ1-1; 7 nucleotides align to TRBD1. The CDR3 consists of 15 residues. Trimming at V came to 2 bases and at J to 5 bases, leaving 9 bases not matched to a gene. CDR1 and CDR2 (germline): SGHRS, YFSETQ. CDR3 bases: TGCGCCAGCAGCTTAGGACAGGCGATAGGGACTGAAGCTTTCTTT. It codes for CASSLGQAIGTEAFF.

The chain links TRBV28 to TRBJ2-1, with a weak D call TRBD1 (5 bases). V lost 1 base, J lost 1 base, and 11 bases lay in between. The germline V gene encodes CDR1 MDHEN and CDR2 SYDVKM. The CDR3 covers 16 residues. For the CDR3, the DNA is TGTGCCAGCAGTTTATTAGGGGCCGAGTCCTACAATGAGCAGTTCTTC. This translates into CASSLLGAESYNEQFF.